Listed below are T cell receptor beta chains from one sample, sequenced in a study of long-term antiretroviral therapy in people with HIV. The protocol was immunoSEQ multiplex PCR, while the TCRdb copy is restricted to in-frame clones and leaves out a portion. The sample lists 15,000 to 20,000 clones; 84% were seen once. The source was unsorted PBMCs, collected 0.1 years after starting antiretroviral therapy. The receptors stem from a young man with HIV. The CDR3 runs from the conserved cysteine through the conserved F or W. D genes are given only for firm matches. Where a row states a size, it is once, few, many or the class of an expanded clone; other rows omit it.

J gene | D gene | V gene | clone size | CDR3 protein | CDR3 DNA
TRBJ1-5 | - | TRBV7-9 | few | CASSLNSNQPQHF | TGTGCCAGCAGCTTAAATTCCAATCAGCCCCAGCATTTT
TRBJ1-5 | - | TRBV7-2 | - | CASSLSSDSNQPQHF | TGTGCCAGCAGCTTATCCTCGGACTCCAATCAGCCCCAGCATTTT
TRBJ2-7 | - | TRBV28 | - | CASSPIGVSSYEQYF | TGTGCCAGCAGCCCTATAGGGGTTAGCTCCTACGAGCAGTACTTC
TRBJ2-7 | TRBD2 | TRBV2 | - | CASSDGGLAGVANEQYF | TGTGCCAGCAGTGATGGGGGACTAGCGGGAGTTGCTAACGAGCAGTACTTC
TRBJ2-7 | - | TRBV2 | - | CAGSGTRVPYEQYF | TGTGCCGGTTCCGGGACAAGAGTCCCCTACGAGCAGTACTTC
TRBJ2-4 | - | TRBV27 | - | CASSPGLGNIQYF | TGTGCCAGCAGTCCGGGACTTGGGAACATTCAGTACTTC
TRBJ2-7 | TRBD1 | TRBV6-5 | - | CASSSPGQGDEQYF | TGTGCCAGCAGTTCCCCGGGACAGGGGGACGAGCAGTACTTC
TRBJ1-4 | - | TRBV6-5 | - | CASSYGGPNEKLFF | TGTGCCAGCAGTTACGGGGGGCCTAATGAAAAACTGTTTTTT
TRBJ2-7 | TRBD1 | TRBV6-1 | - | CASSEDRDRVYEQYF | TGTGCCAGCAGTGAAGACAGGGACAGGGTCTACGAGCAGTACTTC
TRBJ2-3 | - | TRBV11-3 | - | CASSLAPSTDTQYF | TGTGCCAGCAGCTTAGCCCCTAGCACAGATACGCAGTATTTT
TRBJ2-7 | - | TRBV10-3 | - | CAISEAGPPYEQYF | TGTGCCATCAGTGAGGCGGGGCCTCCCTACGAGCAGTACTTC
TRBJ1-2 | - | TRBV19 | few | CASSFDSYYGYTF | TGTGCCAGTAGTTTCGACAGTTATTATGGCTACACCTTC
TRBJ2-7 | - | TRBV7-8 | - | CASSSLGADYEQYF | TGTGCCAGCAGCTCGCTCGGGGCGGACTACGAGCAGTACTTC
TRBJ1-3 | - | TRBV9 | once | CASSPDGYSGNTIYF | TGTGCCAGCAGCCCAGACGGATACTCTGGAAACACCATATATTTT
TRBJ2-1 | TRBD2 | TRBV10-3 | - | CAISLTSGGAQVYNEQFF | TGTGCCATCAGCCTGACTAGCGGGGGGGCTCAGGTTTACAATGAGCAGTTCTTC
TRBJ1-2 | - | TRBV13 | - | CASSLRTRSNYGYTF | TGTGCCAGCAGCTTACGGACAAGAAGTAACTATGGCTACACCTTC
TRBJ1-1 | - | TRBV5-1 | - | CASSETDSSGNTEAFF | TGCGCCAGCAGCGAAACGGACAGCTCGGGGAACACTGAAGCTTTCTTT
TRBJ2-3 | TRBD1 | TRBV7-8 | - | CASSLGGQLSDTQYF | TGTGCCAGCAGCTTAGGGGGACAGTTGAGTGATACGCAGTATTTT
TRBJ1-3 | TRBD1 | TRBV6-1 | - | CASSAGQGGNTIYF | TGTGCCAGCAGTGCGGGACAGGGAGGAAACACCATATATTTT
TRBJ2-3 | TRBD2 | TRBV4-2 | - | CASSHESGGADTQYF | TGTGCCAGCAGCCATGAAAGCGGGGGGGCAGATACGCAGTATTTT
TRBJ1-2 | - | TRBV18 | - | CASSSDTFVSYGYTF | TGTGCCAGCTCATCTGACACCTTTGTTAGCTATGGCTACACCTTC
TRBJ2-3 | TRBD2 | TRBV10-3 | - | CAISGSSSGGQDTQYF | TGTGCCATCAGTGGGTCGTCTAGCGGCGGGCAAGATACGCAGTATTTT
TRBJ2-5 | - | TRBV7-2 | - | CASNNPGRAGETQYF | TGTGCCAGCAATAACCCGGGCAGGGCGGGGGAGACCCAGTACTTC
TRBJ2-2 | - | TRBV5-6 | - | CASSSRGVPGELFF | TGTGCCAGCAGTTCGAGAGGGGTCCCCGGGGAGCTGTTTTTT
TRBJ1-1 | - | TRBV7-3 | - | CASSLRPQNTEAFF | TGTGCCAGCAGCTTAAGACCGCAGAACACTGAAGCTTTCTTT
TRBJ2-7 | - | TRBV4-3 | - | CASSQDIGGGNYEQYF | TGCGCCAGCAGCCAAGATATCGGGGGAGGAAACTACGAGCAGTACTTC
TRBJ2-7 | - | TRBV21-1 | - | CASRAGRNRTYEQYF | TGTGCCAGCCGGGCGGGGCGGAACCGAACCTACGAGCAGTACTTC
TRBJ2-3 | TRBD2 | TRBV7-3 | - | CASSLGTSGGTDTQYF | TGTGCCAGCAGCTTAGGGACTAGCGGGGGAACAGATACGCAGTATTTT
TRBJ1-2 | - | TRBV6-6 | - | CASSYRERYGYTF | TGTGCCAGCAGTTACAGGGAGAGATATGGCTACACCTTC
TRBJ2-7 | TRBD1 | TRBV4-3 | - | CASSPDRAPREQYF | TGCGCCAGCAGCCCAGACAGGGCTCCTCGCGAGCAGTACTTC
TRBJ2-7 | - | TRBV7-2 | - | CASSILEAYEQYF | TGTGCCAGCAGTATTCTAGAGGCCTACGAGCAGTACTTC
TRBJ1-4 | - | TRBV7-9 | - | CASSLEGTGREKLFF | TGTGCCAGCAGCTTAGAGGGTACGGGGCGTGAAAAACTGTTTTTT
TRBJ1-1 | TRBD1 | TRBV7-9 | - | CASRPQGAEAFF | TGTGCCAGCAGGCCGCAGGGGGCTGAAGCTTTCTTT
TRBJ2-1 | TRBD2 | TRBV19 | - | CASNRGGYNEQFF | TGTGCCAGTAACCGGGGAGGGTATAATGAGCAGTTCTTC
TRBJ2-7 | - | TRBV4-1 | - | CASSQDLVNEQYF | TGCGCCAGCAGCCAAGATCTTGTCAACGAGCAGTACTTC
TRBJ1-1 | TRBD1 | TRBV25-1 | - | CASTHRGKAFF | TGTGCCAGCACCCACAGGGGGAAAGCTTTCTTT
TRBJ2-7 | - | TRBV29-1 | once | CSVFGSDSSYEQYF | TGCAGCGTTTTCGGGAGCGATAGCTCCTACGAGCAGTACTTC
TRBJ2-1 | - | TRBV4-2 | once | CASSQDFGGEQFF | TGTGCCAGCAGCCAAGATTTTGGGGGTGAGCAGTTCTTC
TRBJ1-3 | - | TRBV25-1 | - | CASSPNSGNTIYF | TGTGCCAGCAGTCCCAACTCTGGAAACACCATATATTTT
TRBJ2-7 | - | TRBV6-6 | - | CASSLGGYEQYF | TGTGCCAGCAGCTTAGGGGGTTACGAGCAGTACTTC
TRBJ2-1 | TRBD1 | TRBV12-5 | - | CASGLFTGTGGHEQFF | TGTGCTAGTGGTTTGTTCACTGGGACAGGGGGACATGAGCAGTTCTTC
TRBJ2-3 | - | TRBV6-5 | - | CASSPGFYTDTQYF | TGTGCCAGCAGTCCGGGGTTCTACACAGATACGCAGTATTTT
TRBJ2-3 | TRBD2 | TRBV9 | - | CASSVLPGLAGGRSTDTQYF | TGTGCCAGCAGCGTCCTACCGGGACTAGCGGGGGGACGAAGCACAGATACGCAGTATTTT
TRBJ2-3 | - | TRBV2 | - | CASKERTGGVTDTQYF | TGTGCCAGCAAGGAGAGAACGGGCGGGGTTACAGATACGCAGTATTTT
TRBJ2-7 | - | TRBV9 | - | CASSVTGLPLYEQYF | TGTGCCAGCAGCGTAACAGGGCTACCCCTTTACGAGCAGTACTTC
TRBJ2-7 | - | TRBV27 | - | CASSLSDGELSYEQYF | TGTGCCAGCAGTTTAAGTGACGGGGAACTCTCCTACGAGCAGTACTTC
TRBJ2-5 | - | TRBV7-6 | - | CASSLGPEETQYF | TGTGCCAGCAGCTTAGGACCCGAAGAGACCCAGTACTTC
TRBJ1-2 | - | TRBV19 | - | CASSLLSGGGNYGYTF | TGTGCCAGTAGTCTTTTGTCCGGGGGAGGTAACTATGGCTACACCTTC
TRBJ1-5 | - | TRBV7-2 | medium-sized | CASSLEGGQKPQHF | TGTGCCAGCAGCTTAGAAGGAGGGCAGAAGCCCCAGCATTTT
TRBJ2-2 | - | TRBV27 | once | CASSLFGMVAGELFF | TGTGCCAGCAGTTTATTTGGTATGGTGGCCGGGGAGCTGTTTTTT